Listed below are T cell receptor beta chains from one sample, sequenced in a study of cytomegalovirus exposure and HLA in healthy donors. Using immunoSEQ multiplex PCR, the repertoire was profiled, and TCRdb retains in-frame clones only, with some absent. The sample records fewer than 45,000 clones, roughly 76% being singletons. Sequencing was carried out using PBMCs. These TCRs come from a woman aged 25-40 years in good health and CMV-seropositive. Each CDR3 is given with its conserved first and last residue. Each record gives: V gene, clone size, J gene, D gene, CDR3 protein, CDR3 DNA. A D gene is named only where the DNA matches it firmly. Clone size is stated in some rows and not others, as once, few, many or a class when expanded.

v_call: TRBV18; clone_size: NA; j_call: TRBJ2-7; d_call: NA; cdr3_aa: CASSPGSSYEQYF; cdr3_nt: TGTGCCAGCTCACCAGGCAGCTCCTACGAGCAGTACTTC
v_call: TRBV2; clone_size: few; j_call: TRBJ1-2; d_call: NA; cdr3_aa: CASTWAYGYTF; cdr3_nt: TGTGCCAGCACTTGGGCGTATGGCTACACCTTC
v_call: TRBV6-5; clone_size: NA; j_call: TRBJ1-4; d_call: NA; cdr3_aa: CASSYSQAATNEKLFF; cdr3_nt: TGTGCCAGCAGTTACTCCCAGGCAGCAACTAATGAAAAACTGTTTTTT
v_call: TRBV2; clone_size: NA; j_call: TRBJ1-1; d_call: TRBD1; cdr3_aa: CASSPGQGALGAFF; cdr3_nt: TGTGCCAGCAGCCCAGGACAGGGGGCCTTGGGGGCTTTCTTT
v_call: TRBV6-4; clone_size: NA; j_call: TRBJ1-2; d_call: NA; cdr3_aa: CASRRVHGYTF; cdr3_nt: TGTGCCAGCAGGAGGGTTCATGGCTACACCTTC
v_call: TRBV19; clone_size: few; j_call: TRBJ2-4; d_call: TRBD2; cdr3_aa: CASRDSGGKNIQYF; cdr3_nt: TGTGCCAGTAGGGATAGCGGGGGCAAAAACATTCAGTACTTC
v_call: TRBV5-1; clone_size: NA; j_call: TRBJ2-2; d_call: TRBD1; cdr3_aa: CASGQEANTGELFF; cdr3_nt: TGCGCCAGCGGACAGGAGGCGAACACCGGGGAGCTGTTTTTT
v_call: TRBV5-1; clone_size: few; j_call: TRBJ2-1; d_call: NA; cdr3_aa: CASSLGPDEQFF; cdr3_nt: TGCGCCAGCAGCTTGGGGCCTGATGAGCAGTTCTTC
v_call: TRBV7-9; clone_size: NA; j_call: TRBJ2-5; d_call: TRBD2; cdr3_aa: CASSLGQWLAGDETQYF; cdr3_nt: TGTGCCAGCAGCTTAGGACAGTGGCTAGCGGGAGATGAGACCCAGTACTTC
v_call: TRBV7-8; clone_size: NA; j_call: TRBJ2-1; d_call: NA; cdr3_aa: CASSLERSSYNEQFF; cdr3_nt: TGTGCCAGCAGCTTAGAGAGGAGCTCCTACAATGAGCAGTTCTTC
v_call: TRBV6-5; clone_size: few; j_call: TRBJ1-2; d_call: NA; cdr3_aa: CASSGNRANYGYTF; cdr3_nt: TGTGCCAGCAGCGGAAACAGGGCTAACTATGGCTACACCTTC
v_call: TRBV30; clone_size: few; j_call: TRBJ2-1; d_call: NA; cdr3_aa: CAWTPQYNEQFF; cdr3_nt: TGTGCCTGGACCCCCCAGTACAATGAGCAGTTCTTC
v_call: TRBV12-2; clone_size: NA; j_call: TRBJ1-5; d_call: NA; cdr3_aa: CASRLRGKGNQPQHF; cdr3_nt: TGTGCAAGTCGCTTAAGAGGGAAAGGGAATCAGCCCCAGCATTTT
v_call: TRBV6-5; clone_size: NA; j_call: TRBJ1-2; d_call: NA; cdr3_aa: CASSSGDANYGYTF; cdr3_nt: TGTGCCAGCAGTTCGGGGGACGCTAACTATGGCTACACCTTC
v_call: TRBV4-1; clone_size: few; j_call: TRBJ2-7; d_call: NA; cdr3_aa: CASSLRVPLAKPLRVYEQYF; cdr3_nt: TGCGCCAGCAGCCTAAGGGTCCCCCTAGCGAAACCCCTCCGGGTCTACGAGCAGTACTTC
v_call: TRBV6-4; clone_size: NA; j_call: TRBJ1-1; d_call: NA; cdr3_aa: CASSKEGSTEAFF; cdr3_nt: TGTGCCAGCAGTAAGGAGGGGAGCACTGAAGCTTTCTTT
v_call: TRBV2; clone_size: NA; j_call: TRBJ2-1; d_call: NA; cdr3_aa: CASSVGQGLSSYNEQFF; cdr3_nt: TGTGCCAGCAGTGTTGGTCAGGGCTTGAGCTCCTACAATGAGCAGTTCTTC
v_call: TRBV11-2; clone_size: NA; j_call: TRBJ2-7; d_call: TRBD2; cdr3_aa: CASSLGSGATYEQYF; cdr3_nt: TGTGCCAGCAGCTTGGGTAGCGGGGCGACTTACGAGCAGTACTTC
v_call: TRBV28; clone_size: NA; j_call: TRBJ2-3; d_call: TRBD1; cdr3_aa: CASSPGGTGASDTQYF; cdr3_nt: TGTGCCAGCAGTCCGGGGGGGACAGGGGCTTCAGATACGCAGTATTTT
v_call: TRBV25-1; clone_size: NA; j_call: TRBJ1-2; d_call: TRBD1; cdr3_aa: CASRKAGTDYGYTF; cdr3_nt: TGTGCCAGCAGGAAAGCCGGGACAGACTATGGCTACACCTTC
v_call: TRBV6-1; clone_size: NA; j_call: TRBJ2-4; d_call: NA; cdr3_aa: CASRPQGSGMNIQYF; cdr3_nt: TGTGCCAGCAGACCGCAGGGTTCTGGCATGAACATTCAGTACTTC
v_call: TRBV2; clone_size: NA; j_call: TRBJ2-1; d_call: TRBD1; cdr3_aa: CASFDRGRNNEQFF; cdr3_nt: TGTGCCAGCTTCGACAGGGGGCGTAACAATGAGCAGTTCTTC
v_call: TRBV2; clone_size: NA; j_call: TRBJ2-5; d_call: TRBD1; cdr3_aa: CASSEDRNQETQYF; cdr3_nt: TGTGCCAGCAGCGAGGACAGGAACCAAGAGACCCAGTACTTC
v_call: TRBV6-5; clone_size: NA; j_call: TRBJ1-2; d_call: NA; cdr3_aa: CASSYSYRVYGYPF; cdr3_nt: TGTGCCAGCAGTTACTCCTACAGGGTCTATGGCTACCCCTTC
v_call: TRBV7-2; clone_size: NA; j_call: TRBJ1-6; d_call: TRBD1; cdr3_aa: CASSSWTGGSPLHF; cdr3_nt: TGTGCCAGCAGCTCCTGGACAGGGGGTTCACCCCTCCACTTT
v_call: TRBV30; clone_size: few; j_call: TRBJ2-7; d_call: NA; cdr3_aa: CAWSVVRARSSYEQYF; cdr3_nt: TGTGCCTGGAGTGTAGTGCGGGCCAGGAGCTCCTACGAGCAGTACTTC
v_call: TRBV5-6; clone_size: NA; j_call: TRBJ2-7; d_call: NA; cdr3_aa: CASSLGFGGQGGKTYEQYF; cdr3_nt: TGTGCCAGCAGCTTGGGGTTTGGTGGGCAGGGTGGAAAGACCTACGAGCAGTACTTC
v_call: TRBV5-1; clone_size: NA; j_call: TRBJ2-6; d_call: NA; cdr3_aa: CASSLDVVAGLSGANVLTF; cdr3_nt: TGCGCCAGCAGCTTAGACGTTGTGGCTGGGCTCTCTGGGGCCAACGTCCTGACTTTC
v_call: TRBV27; clone_size: NA; j_call: TRBJ1-5; d_call: NA; cdr3_aa: CASSSGEPRSNQPQHF; cdr3_nt: TGTGCCAGCAGTTCAGGGGAGCCGAGGAGCAATCAGCCCCAGCATTTT
v_call: TRBV2; clone_size: once; j_call: TRBJ2-2; d_call: TRBD1; cdr3_aa: CAGSHDRGRTGELFF; cdr3_nt: TGTGCCGGCAGTCACGACAGGGGGCGTACCGGGGAGCTGTTTTTT
v_call: TRBV28; clone_size: NA; j_call: TRBJ2-2; d_call: TRBD1; cdr3_aa: CASSLFGMGTGDTGELFF; cdr3_nt: TGTGCCAGCAGTTTGTTTGGGATGGGGACAGGGGACACCGGGGAGCTGTTTTTT
v_call: TRBV6-6; clone_size: NA; j_call: TRBJ2-1; d_call: TRBD2; cdr3_aa: CASNVAGGPDEQFF; cdr3_nt: TGTGCCAGCAATGTAGCGGGAGGGCCCGATGAGCAGTTCTTC
v_call: TRBV19; clone_size: NA; j_call: TRBJ2-7; d_call: TRBD2; cdr3_aa: CASSIHTRGAYEQYF; cdr3_nt: TGTGCCAGTAGTATACATACGCGGGGGGCCTACGAGCAGTACTTC
v_call: TRBV5-6; clone_size: NA; j_call: TRBJ2-1; d_call: TRBD1; cdr3_aa: CASSFGVTGYNEQFF; cdr3_nt: TGTGCCAGCAGCTTTGGGGTGACAGGGTACAATGAGCAGTTCTTC
v_call: TRBV27; clone_size: NA; j_call: TRBJ2-1; d_call: TRBD2; cdr3_aa: CASSSSGSDEQFF; cdr3_nt: TGTGCCAGCAGCTCTAGCGGGAGTGATGAGCAGTTCTTC
v_call: TRBV19; clone_size: NA; j_call: TRBJ2-7; d_call: TRBD2; cdr3_aa: CASSTGLAGGSSYEQYF; cdr3_nt: TGTGCCAGTAGCACGGGACTAGCGGGAGGTAGCTCCTACGAGCAGTACTTC
v_call: TRBV7-8; clone_size: NA; j_call: TRBJ2-1; d_call: NA; cdr3_aa: CASSLTLARNEQFF; cdr3_nt: TGTGCCAGCAGCTTAACACTAGCAAGAAATGAGCAGTTCTTC
v_call: TRBV15; clone_size: NA; j_call: TRBJ2-1; d_call: TRBD1; cdr3_aa: CATSRRQGGGYNEQFF; cdr3_nt: TGTGCCACCAGCAGGAGACAGGGGGGCGGCTACAATGAGCAGTTCTTC
v_call: TRBV19; clone_size: few; j_call: TRBJ1-5; d_call: TRBD1; cdr3_aa: CASSNPPKDRGLYSNQPQHF; cdr3_nt: TGTGCCAGTAGTAACCCGCCAAAGGACAGGGGGCTCTATAGCAATCAGCCCCAGCATTTT
v_call: TRBV6-6; clone_size: few; j_call: TRBJ1-2; d_call: TRBD1; cdr3_aa: CASSGTAYGYTF; cdr3_nt: TGTGCCAGTTCAGGGACAGCCTATGGCTACACCTTC
v_call: TRBV6-5; clone_size: large; j_call: TRBJ2-1; d_call: TRBD1; cdr3_aa: CASSPGGAGYEQFF; cdr3_nt: TGTGCCAGCAGCCCAGGGGGCGCGGGGTATGAGCAGTTCTTC
v_call: TRBV5-1; clone_size: NA; j_call: TRBJ2-7; d_call: NA; cdr3_aa: CASSFDSYEQYF; cdr3_nt: TGCGCCAGCAGTTTCGACAGCTACGAGCAGTACTTC
v_call: TRBV9; clone_size: NA; j_call: TRBJ1-2; d_call: NA; cdr3_aa: CASTRSGGYGYPF; cdr3_nt: TGTGCCAGCACCCGTAGTGGGGGCTATGGCTACCCCTTC